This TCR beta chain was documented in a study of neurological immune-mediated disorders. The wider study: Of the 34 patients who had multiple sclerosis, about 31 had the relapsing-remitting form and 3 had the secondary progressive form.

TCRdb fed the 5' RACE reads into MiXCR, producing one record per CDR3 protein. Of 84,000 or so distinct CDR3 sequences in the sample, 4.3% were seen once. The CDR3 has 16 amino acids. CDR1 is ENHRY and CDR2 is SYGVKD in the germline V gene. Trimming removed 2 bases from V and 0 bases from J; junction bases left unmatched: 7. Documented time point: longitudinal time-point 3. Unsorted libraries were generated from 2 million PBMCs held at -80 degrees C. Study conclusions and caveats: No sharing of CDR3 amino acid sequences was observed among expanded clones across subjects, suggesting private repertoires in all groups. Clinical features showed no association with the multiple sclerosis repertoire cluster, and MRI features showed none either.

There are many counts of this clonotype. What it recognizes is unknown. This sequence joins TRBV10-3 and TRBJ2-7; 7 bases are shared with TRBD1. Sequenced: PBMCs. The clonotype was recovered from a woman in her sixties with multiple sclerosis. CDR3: CAISEPGTASSYEQYF. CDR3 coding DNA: TGTGCCATCAGTGAGCCAGGGACAGCGAGCTCCTACGAGCAGTACTTC.